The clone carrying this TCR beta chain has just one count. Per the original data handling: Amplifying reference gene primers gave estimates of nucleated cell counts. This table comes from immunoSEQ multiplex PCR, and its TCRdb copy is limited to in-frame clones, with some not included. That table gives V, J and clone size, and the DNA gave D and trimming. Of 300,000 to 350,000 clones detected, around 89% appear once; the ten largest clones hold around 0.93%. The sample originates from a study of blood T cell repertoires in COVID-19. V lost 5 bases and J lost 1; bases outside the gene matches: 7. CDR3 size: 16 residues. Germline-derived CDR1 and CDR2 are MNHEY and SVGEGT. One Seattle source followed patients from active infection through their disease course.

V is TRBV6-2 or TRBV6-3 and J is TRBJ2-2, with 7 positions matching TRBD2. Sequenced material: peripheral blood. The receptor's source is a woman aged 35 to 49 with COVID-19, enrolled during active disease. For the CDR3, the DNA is TGTGCCAGCAGTCAATTGACTAGCTTGAACACCGGGGAGCTGTTTTTT. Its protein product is CASSQLTSLNTGELFF.